The 5 T cell receptor beta chains below all came from one sample that was sequenced in a study of CD8 T cells in Susac syndrome. After extraction with the RNeasy kit, about 0.5 to 1 ug of the RNA was reverse transcribed using random hexamers. TCRdb redid the calling of the immunoSEQ multiplex PCR reads with MiXCR, one entry per CDR3 protein. In the table there are some 170,000 distinct CDR3 sequences, over 85% of which are singletons. The sample comprised CD4+ T cells from PBMCs. The receptor set was obtained from a human donor in good health.

The chain links TRBV27 to TRBJ1-5; D is perhaps TRBD1 (5 bases). The germline V gene encodes CDR1 MNHEY and CDR2 SMNVEV (reference sequence). The CDR3 covers 12 residues. V lost 2 bases and J 6 bases, leaving 5 bases between the germline ends. The CDR3 spells CASSLQGQPQHF. CDR3 nucleotides: TGTGCCAGCAGTTTACAGGGTCAGCCCCAGCATTTT.

V gene TRBV3-1 combines with J gene TRBJ2-7; D gene uncertain. From germline, CDR1 is LGHDT and CDR2 YNNKEL (reference sequence). V dropped 2 bases and J dropped 6 bases, with 11 bases sitting between them. The CDR3 consists of 13 residues. The CDR3 loop is CASSQFLGSEQYF. Written as DNA, the CDR3 is TGTGCCAGCAGCCAATTCTTGGGGTCCGAGCAGTACTTC.

V gene TRBV3-1 combines with J gene TRBJ1-1; 9 bases map to TRBD1. Unmatched junction bases numbered 5, after V lost 1 base and J lost 5 bases. Germline CDR1 and CDR2: LGHDT and YNNKEL (reference sequence). The CDR3 consists of 15 residues. In DNA, the CDR3 is TGTGCCAGCAGCCAAGCCAGGGACAGGGTTACTGAAGCTTTCTTT. The encoded protein is CASSQARDRVTEAFF.

V is TRBV6-5 and J is TRBJ2-7; 8 bases are shared with TRBD1. The junction had 6 bases not matched to a gene; V was cut back by 0 bases and J by 2 bases. This CDR3 region has 16 residues. Per the germline V gene, CDR1 is MNHEY and CDR2 is SVGAGI. CDR3 region: CASSYSYQGATYEQYF. DNA of the CDR3: TGTGCCAGCAGTTACTCCTATCAGGGGGCGACCTACGAGCAGTACTTC.

The gene calls are TRBV29-1 and TRBJ1-5; 11 bases line up with TRBD1. The junction had 3 bases not matched to a gene; V was cut back by 7 bases and J by 4 bases. Germline V gives CDR1 SQVTM, CDR2 ANQGSEA. The CDR3 runs to 13 residues. The CDR3 sequence is CSGGQGVNQPQHF. CDR3 nucleotide sequence: TGCAGCGGGGGACAGGGGGTAAATCAGCCCCAGCATTTT.